The 16 T cell receptor beta chains below all came from one sample that was sequenced in a study of blood T cell repertoires in COVID-19. Using immunoSEQ multiplex PCR, the repertoire was profiled, and TCRdb retains in-frame clones only, with some absent. The data show under 500,000 clones, more than 85% seen once. The sample consisted of peripheral blood. Every receptor here comes from a woman aged 25 to 39 with acute or convalescent COVID-19.

V gene TRBV15 combines with J gene TRBJ2-5; D might be TRBD1 (5 bases). Per germline, CDR1 LNHNV and CDR2 YYDKDF (reference sequence). V lost 1 base, J lost 5 bases, and 5 bases lay in between. The CDR3 runs to 12 residues. The CDR3 sequence: CATSRGGETQYF. CDR3 nucleotides: TGTGCCACCAGCAGAGGGGGCGAGACCCAGTACTTC.

This clone was recorded only once. The J gene is TRBJ2-1, the V gene TRBV30, with TRBD1 as a possible D gene (5 bases). In germline, CDR1 is GTSNPN, CDR2 SVGIG (reference sequence). Trimming pared 0 bases from V and 11 bases from J, leaving 11 bases between. The CDR3 consists of 12 residues. The CDR3 nucleotides are TGTGCCTGGAGTGTCGGCAGGGCTCAGCAGTTCTTC. The encoded protein is CAWSVGRAQQFF. Complete variable domain (other parts from reference TRBV30 and TRBJ2-1): SQTIHQWPATLVQPVGSPLSLECTVEGTSNPNLYWYRQAAGRGLQLLFYSVGIGQISSEVPQNLSASRPQDRQFILSSKKLLLSDSGFYLCAWSVGRAQQFFGPGTRLTVL.

The rearrangement joins TRBV5-1 to TRBJ1-2, with D possibly being TRBD1 (6 bases). Trimming removed 5 bases from V and 3 bases from J, with 14 bases in between. CDR3 length: 14 amino acids. Germline V gene data show CDR1 as SGHRS and CDR2 as YFSETQ. The CDR3 protein is CASSSTGTYYGYTF. In DNA form, the CDR3 reads TGCGCCAGCAGTTCTACAGGGACCTACTATGGCTACACCTTC.

The chain is built from TRBV7-9 and TRBJ2-3; 9 nucleotides line up with TRBD2. With V trimmed by 1 base and J by 11 bases, 1 base remained unmatched. The CDR3 runs to 12 residues. Germline assignment: CDR1 SEHNR and CDR2 FQNEAQ (reference sequence). This CDR3 is CASSLVAGVQYF. The CDR3 coding sequence is TGTGCCAGCAGCTTAGTAGCGGGGGTGCAGTATTTT.

The rearrangement links TRBV6-6 to TRBJ1-6; 9 nucleotides agree with TRBD1. Germline V gene lookup returns CDR1 MNHNY and CDR2 SVGAGI (reference sequence). CDR3 length equals 14 residues. V shed 5 bases, J shed 9 bases, and the junction held 5 bases outside the gene matches. In DNA, the CDR3 is TGTGCCAGCAGTAAGGACAGGGGAGGTTCACCCCTCCACTTT. It yields the protein CASSKDRGGSPLHF.

The chain couples TRBV2 to TRBJ2-3, with TRBD2 identical over 12 bases. The CDR3 sequence is 16 residues long. The V gene end was trimmed by 4 bases and the J gene end by 0 bases; junction bases not matched to a gene: 2. CDR1 is SNHLY, CDR2 FYNNEI, per germline. In nucleotides, the CDR3 is TGTGCCAGCAGTGCCACTAGCGGGGGGAGCACAGATACGCAGTATTTT. It codes for CASSATSGGSTDTQYF.

The chain has TRBV30 and TRBJ1-2; 8 nucleotides match TRBD1. The length of the CDR3 is 15 residues. Germline CDR1 is GTSNPN and CDR2 is SVGIG (reference sequence). V gave up 3 bases and J gave up 7 bases; unmatched junction bases: 13. The CDR3 loop reads CAWRNRQGSFGGYTF. The CDR3 DNA sequence: TGTGCCTGGAGGAACAGACAGGGGTCTTTTGGTGGCTACACCTTC. Together with reference TRBV30 and TRBJ1-2, the CDR3 gives the full variable domain: SQTIHQWPATLVQPVGSPLSLECTVEGTSNPNLYWYRQAAGRGLQLLFYSVGIGQISSEVPQNLSASRPQDRQFILSSKKLLLSDSGFYLCAWRNRQGSFGGYTFGSGTRLTVV.

The chain carries TRBV13 and TRBJ1-6; possible D gene TRBD1, 6 bases. CDR1 PRHDT and CDR2 FYEKMQ come from the germline V gene (reference sequence). Trimming shortened V by 3 bases and J by 8 bases, and 20 bases separated the two germline ends. The CDR3 spans 17 residues. In DNA, the CDR3 is TGTGCCAGCAGCTTGGTACAGGGTCTCCCCGGGGATTCACCCCTCCACTTT. Translation gives CASSLVQGLPGDSPLHF.

This chain uses TRBV10-3 with TRBJ2-6, with TRBD1 identical over 9 bases. The germline gives CDR1 ENHRY, CDR2 SYGVKD. The ends lost 6 bases at V and 2 bases at J; junction bases unmatched: 8. CDR3 length equals 17 residues. The CDR3 DNA sequence: TGTGCCATCAGCGTACGACAGGGGGAGGCTGGGGCCAACGTCCTGACTTTC. This gives the protein CAISVRQGEAGANVLTF.

This chain joins TRBV12-5 and TRBJ2-3; possibly TRBD1 for D (6 bases). There are 13 residues in the CDR3. Per germline, CDR1 LGHNT and CDR2 FRNRAP. Trimming removed 0 bases at V and 5 bases at J, with 6 bases between. CDR3 DNA: TGTGCTAGTGGTTTGGTACAGGGAGATACGCAGTATTTT. Its translation: CASGLVQGDTQYF. Looking up the rest from reference TRBV12-5 and TRBJ2-3 gives the full variable domain: DARVTQTPRHKVTEMGQEVTMRCQPILGHNTVFWYRQTMMQGLELLAYFRNRAPLDDSGMPKDRFSAEMPDATLATLKIQPSEPRDSAVYFCASGLVQGDTQYFGPGTRLTVL.

This chain uses TRBV5-4 with TRBJ2-7; 7 positions match TRBD1. The CDR3 totals 15 residues. CDR1 is SGHNT and CDR2 is YYREEE in the germline V gene (reference sequence). The ends lost 4 bases at V and 2 bases at J; junction bases unmatched: 9. As DNA, the CDR3 is TGTGCCAGCAGCCCGAGTCCGGACAGGACCTACGAGCAGTACTTC. The encoded protein is CASSPSPDRTYEQYF.

The chain combines TRBV10-2 with TRBJ2-7; 7 positions match TRBD2. Looked up from germline, CDR1 is WSHSY and CDR2 is SAAADI. This CDR3 is built from 13 residues. The junction had 6 bases not matched to a gene; V was cut back by 10 bases and J by 0 bases. The CDR3 sequence: CATSAGSSYEQYF. In nucleotides, the CDR3 is TGCGCCACGTCAGCGGGGTCCTCCTACGAGCAGTACTTC.

The V and J genes are TRBV30 and TRBJ1-3, with 7 bases identical to TRBD1. Germline V gene lookup returns CDR1 GTSNPN and CDR2 SVGIG (reference sequence). V lost 4 bases to trimming and J lost 1 base; unmatched junction nucleotides: 10. There are 16 residues in the CDR3. CDR3 sequence: CAWTTRQGSSGNTIYF. DNA of the CDR3: TGTGCCTGGACTACTCGACAGGGCTCTTCTGGAAACACCATATATTTT.

The chain combines TRBV7-3 with TRBJ2-3; 10 bases fit TRBD2. The CDR3 spans 15 residues. V lost 4 bases to trimming and J lost 1 base; unmatched junction nucleotides: 2. CDR1 and CDR2 (germline): SGHTA, FQGTGA. The CDR3 DNA sequence: TGTGCCAGCAGCTGGAGCGGGGGGGGCACAGATACGCAGTATTTT. This translates into CASSWSGGGTDTQYF.

The chain combines TRBV11-2 with TRBJ1-5, with a weak D call TRBD1 (5 bases). Trimming shortened V by 0 bases and J by 7 bases, and 10 bases separated the two germline ends. The CDR3 runs 14 residues. Germline V CDR1 and CDR2: SGHAT, FQNNGV. Here the CDR3 DNA reads TGTGCCAGCAGCTTAGAGGGGGGAGGACAGCCCCAGCATTTT. Its translation is CASSLEGGGQPQHF.

V gene TRBV2 combines with J gene TRBJ1-5, with TRBD1 identical over 8 bases. Germline loops: CDR1 SNHLY, CDR2 FYNNEI. V shed 6 bases, J shed 4 bases, and the junction held 8 bases outside the gene matches. The CDR3 has 15 residues. This chain's CDR3 is CASRAQGGMNQPQHF. DNA for the CDR3: TGTGCCAGCAGAGCACAGGGGGGAATGAATCAGCCCCAGCATTTT.